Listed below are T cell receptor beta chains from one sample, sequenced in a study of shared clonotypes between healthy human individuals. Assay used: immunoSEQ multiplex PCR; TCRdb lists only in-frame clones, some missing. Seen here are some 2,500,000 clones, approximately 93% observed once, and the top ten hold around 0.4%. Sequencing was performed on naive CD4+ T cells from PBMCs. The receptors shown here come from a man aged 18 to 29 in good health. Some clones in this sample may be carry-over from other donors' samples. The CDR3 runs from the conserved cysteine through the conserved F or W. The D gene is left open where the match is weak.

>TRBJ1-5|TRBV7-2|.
TGTGCCAGCAGCTCCGTTTGGGGGGGACCCAATCAGCCCCAGCATTTT
CASSSVWGGPNQPQHF
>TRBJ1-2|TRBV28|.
TGTGCCAGCAGCCTACTGGGGGCCCGCTACACCTTC
CASSLLGARYTF
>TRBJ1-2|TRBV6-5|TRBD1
TGTGCCAGCAGGCGACAGGGGTTTGGCTACACCTTC
CASRRQGFGYTF
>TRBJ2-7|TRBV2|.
TGTGCCAGCAGTAATGAAGCAGGAACCTACGAGCAGTACTTC
CASSNEAGTYEQYF
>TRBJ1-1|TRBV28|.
TGTGCCAGCAGCCCTTTTCGGACGGGGCTAGCCACTGAAGCTTTCTTT
CASSPFRTGLATEAFF
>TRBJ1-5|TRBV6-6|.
TGTGCCAGCAGTCATCGGGTCCCCGGAGGGAATCAGCCCCAGCATTTT
CASSHRVPGGNQPQHF
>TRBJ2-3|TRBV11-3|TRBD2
TGTGCCAGCAGCTCGGGGGGGAGCACAGATACGCAGTATTTT
CASSSGGSTDTQYF
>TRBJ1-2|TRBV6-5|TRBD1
TGTGCCAGCAGTTACTCTAACCCGGGACAGGGGGCTGGCTACACCTTC
CASSYSNPGQGAGYTF
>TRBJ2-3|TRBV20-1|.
TGCAGTGCTAGCTCTGGATATACGCAGTATTTT
CSASSGYTQYF
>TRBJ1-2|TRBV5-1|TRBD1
TGCGCCAGCAGCCCGACAGGGGATGACTATGGCTACACCTTC
CASSPTGDDYGYTF